A selection of T cell receptor beta chains follows, all from one sample in a study of blood T cell repertoires in COVID-19. TCRdb's table, derived via immunoSEQ multiplex PCR, lists solely in-frame clones and lacks some. Of 150,000 to 200,000 clones detected, roughly 90% appear once; the ten largest clones hold 6.5% to 8.5%. The sequenced material came from peripheral blood. These receptors were obtained from a man in his forties or fifties with acute or convalescent COVID-19. Both conserved end residues are part of each CDR3. Each record gives: J gene, CDR3 length, D gene, V gene, clone size, CDR3 protein, CDR3 DNA. D genes are given only for firm matches. Clone size is given for some rows only: seen once, a few or many times, or a class if the clone is expanded.

J gene: TRBJ1-6
CDR3 length: 18
D gene: -
V gene: TRBV21-1
clone size: -
CDR3 protein: CASSKAAGRSSYNSPLHF
CDR3 DNA: TGTGCCAGCAGCAAAGCCGCAGGCAGAAGCTCCTATAATTCACCCCTCCACTTT

J gene: TRBJ2-3
CDR3 length: 13
D gene: -
V gene: TRBV11-3
clone size: -
CDR3 protein: CASSFLSTDTQYF
CDR3 DNA: TGTGCCAGCAGCTTCCTTAGCACAGATACGCAGTATTTT

J gene: TRBJ1-5
CDR3 length: 18
D gene: -
V gene: TRBV27
clone size: once
CDR3 protein: CASSLRGVWRVVGQPQHF
CDR3 DNA: TGTGCCAGCAGTTTACGAGGGGTTTGGAGGGTAGTTGGTCAGCCCCAGCATTTT

J gene: TRBJ2-6
CDR3 length: 15
D gene: -
V gene: TRBV5-1
clone size: -
CDR3 protein: CASSPQGPGANVLTF
CDR3 DNA: TGCGCCAGCAGCCCACAGGGTCCTGGGGCCAACGTCCTGACTTTC

J gene: TRBJ2-7
CDR3 length: 16
D gene: -
V gene: TRBV11-3
clone size: -
CDR3 protein: CASSFGGGASGYEQYF
CDR3 DNA: TGTGCCAGCAGCTTTGGTGGGGGGGCCTCCGGCTACGAGCAGTACTTC

J gene: TRBJ1-1
CDR3 length: 14
D gene: -
V gene: TRBV18
clone size: -
CDR3 protein: CASSPTQVNTEAFF
CDR3 DNA: TGTGCCAGCTCACCAACGCAGGTGAACACTGAAGCTTTCTTT

J gene: TRBJ2-5
CDR3 length: 14
D gene: -
V gene: TRBV5-1
clone size: -
CDR3 protein: CASSLAGFQETQYF
CDR3 DNA: TGCGCCAGCAGCTTGGCAGGATTTCAAGAGACCCAGTACTTC

J gene: TRBJ2-5
CDR3 length: 13
D gene: TRBD1
V gene: TRBV2
clone size: -
CDR3 protein: CAISGQGARTQYF
CDR3 DNA: TGTGCCATTTCGGGACAGGGGGCTCGGACCCAGTACTTC

J gene: TRBJ1-1
CDR3 length: 14
D gene: TRBD1
V gene: TRBV5-1
clone size: -
CDR3 protein: CASSWTGANTEAFF
CDR3 DNA: TGCGCCAGCAGCTGGACAGGCGCCAACACTGAAGCTTTCTTT

J gene: TRBJ2-7
CDR3 length: 16
D gene: TRBD1
V gene: TRBV7-8
clone size: -
CDR3 protein: CASSRPGQESSYEQYF
CDR3 DNA: TGTGCCAGCAGCAGACCGGGACAGGAGAGCTCCTACGAGCAGTACTTC

J gene: TRBJ2-1
CDR3 length: 16
D gene: TRBD2
V gene: TRBV5-1
clone size: -
CDR3 protein: CASSLSPSGGRGEQFF
CDR3 DNA: TGCGCCAGCAGCTTGTCCCCTAGCGGGGGGAGGGGTGAGCAGTTCTTC

J gene: TRBJ1-3
CDR3 length: 15
D gene: -
V gene: TRBV24-1
clone size: once
CDR3 protein: CATSGQQGTGNTIYF
CDR3 DNA: TGTGCCACCAGTGGTCAGCAGGGAACTGGAAACACCATATATTTT

J gene: TRBJ2-1
CDR3 length: 11
D gene: -
V gene: TRBV27
clone size: -
CDR3 protein: CASSQGGEQFF
CDR3 DNA: TGTGCCAGCAGCCAGGGCGGCGAGCAGTTCTTC

J gene: TRBJ1-1
CDR3 length: 12
D gene: -
V gene: TRBV12-5
clone size: once
CDR3 protein: CASGLRETEAFF
CDR3 DNA: TGTGCTAGTGGTTTGCGGGAGACTGAAGCTTTCTTT